This TCR beta chain is from a study of blood T cell repertoires in COVID-19. Whole-study context: Sources were T cells, B-cell-depleted T cells, or PBMCs; the material itself was cDNA or gDNA.

As processed by the authors: The authors estimated nucleated cell counts from reference gene primer amplification. The repertoire was sequenced with immunoSEQ multiplex PCR; TCRdb's copy has only in-frame clones and lacks some. That table is the source of V, J and clone size, and D and trimming were worked out from the DNA. The repertoire consists of more than 150,000 clones, with just over 85% occurring once and the leading ten covering roughly 8.2%. This CDR3 comprises 13 residues. Germline values: CDR1 WNHNN, CDR2 SYGVQD (reference sequence). Deletions cut 11 bases from V and 6 bases from J, with 14 bases between.

Input material: peripheral blood. This sequence originates from a man between 60 and 70 years old with acute or convalescent COVID-19. The gene calls are TRBV10-1 and TRBJ1-6; D not resolved. The CDR3 loop is CASRAGFNSPLHF. The CDR3 DNA sequence: TGCGCCTCCCGGGCGGGCTTTAATTCACCCCTCCACTTT.